This T cell receptor (beta chain) was identified during a study of T-cell reconstitution after alpha-beta-depleted transplantation in children. This clonotype was recorded at least ten times. The antigen remains unidentified. V was trimmed by 2 bases and J by 10 bases, leaving 21 bases between them. There are 16 residues in the CDR3. Germline lookup yields CDR1 SEHNR and CDR2 FQNEAQ (reference sequence). A library of TCRbeta sequences, prepared with unique molecular identifiers, was generated. In TCRdb, the PCR reads were re-called with MiXCR into one record per CDR3 protein. The table has fewer than 20,000 distinct CDR3 sequences, roughly 7.6% seen once. Study-level results: At the one-year point after transplant, T-cell counts and TCRbeta diversity were found to come mostly from T cells that had been newly produced. Several hundred expanded graft clones reportedly were the source of alpha-beta T cells about two months after transplant.

The receptor was isolated from a boy under three years old who had a stem cell transplant for Wiskott-Aldrich syndrome, so the T cells may come from the graft donor. Sequencing was performed on PBMCs, mostly from graft donor cells, taken 60 days after TCRalphabeta/CD19-depleted stem cell transplant. The rearrangement uses TRBV7-9 and TRBJ2-1, with D possibly being TRBD2 (6 bases). CDR3 nucleotide sequence: TGTGCCAGCAGCTTATCTGAGTGGGAGGCCTTTGTAGAGCAGTTCTTC. It encodes CASSLSEWEAFVEQFF.